This TCR beta chain was observed in a study of preoperative IRX-2 immunotherapy in early breast cancer. Specified treatment: preoperative locoregional IRX-2 cytokine immunotherapy. Patients received preoperative, locoregional IRX-2 cytokine immunotherapy in a phase Ib study. This table comes from immunoSEQ multiplex PCR, and its TCRdb copy is limited to in-frame clones, with some not included. This table holds 30,000 or so clones, roughly four fifths found once. Unmatched junction bases numbered 4, after V lost 4 bases and J lost 4 bases. This CDR3 is 16 amino acids long. Germline V CDR1 and CDR2: SGHNT, YENEEA.

V and J are TRBV11-3 and TRBJ2-2, with 12 bases aligning to TRBD2. This TCR was sampled from a human donor with breast cancer. The starting material was lymph node tissue, obtained from a patient treated with IRX-2 immunotherapy. The CDR3 bases are TGTGCCAGCAGCTATCGACTAGCGGGAGTCACCGGGGAGCTGTTTTTT. Its translation: CASSYRLAGVTGELFF.